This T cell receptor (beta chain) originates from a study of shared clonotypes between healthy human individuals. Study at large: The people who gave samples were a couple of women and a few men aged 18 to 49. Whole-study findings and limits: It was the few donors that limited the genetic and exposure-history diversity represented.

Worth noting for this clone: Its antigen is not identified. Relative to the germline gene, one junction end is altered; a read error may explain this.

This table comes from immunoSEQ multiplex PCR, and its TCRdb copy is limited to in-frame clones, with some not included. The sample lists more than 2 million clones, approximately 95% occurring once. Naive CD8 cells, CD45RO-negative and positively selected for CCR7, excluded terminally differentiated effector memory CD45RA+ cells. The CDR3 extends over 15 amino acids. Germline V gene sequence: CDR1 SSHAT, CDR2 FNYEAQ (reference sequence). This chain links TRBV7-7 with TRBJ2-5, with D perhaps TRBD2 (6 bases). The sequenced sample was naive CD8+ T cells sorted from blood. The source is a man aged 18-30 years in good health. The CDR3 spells CASSFRLGLIETQYF. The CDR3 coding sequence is TGTGCTAGCAGCTTTCGACTAGGACTAATAGAGACCCAGTACTTC.